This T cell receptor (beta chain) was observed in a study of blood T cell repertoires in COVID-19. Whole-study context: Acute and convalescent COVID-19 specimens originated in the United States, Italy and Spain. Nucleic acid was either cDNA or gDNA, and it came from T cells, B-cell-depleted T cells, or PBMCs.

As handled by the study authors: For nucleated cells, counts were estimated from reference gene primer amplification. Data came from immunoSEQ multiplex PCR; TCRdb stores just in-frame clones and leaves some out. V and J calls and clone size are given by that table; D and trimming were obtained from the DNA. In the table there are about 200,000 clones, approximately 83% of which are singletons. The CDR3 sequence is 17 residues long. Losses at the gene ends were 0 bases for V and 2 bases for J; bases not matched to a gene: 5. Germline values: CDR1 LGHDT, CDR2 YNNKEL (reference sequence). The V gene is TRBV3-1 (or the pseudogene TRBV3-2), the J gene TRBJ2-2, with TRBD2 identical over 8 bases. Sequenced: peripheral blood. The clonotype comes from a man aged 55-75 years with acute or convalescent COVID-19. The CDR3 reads CASSQEIAGINTGELFF. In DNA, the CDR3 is TGTGCCAGCAGCCAAGAGATAGCGGGGATCAACACCGGGGAGCTGTTTTTT.